Listed below are T cell receptor beta chains from one sample, sequenced in a study of blood T cell repertoires in COVID-19. Profiling relied on immunoSEQ multiplex PCR, and the TCRdb table lists in-frame clones only, not all of them. Of 330,000 or so clones listed, about 87% are singletons. Sequenced: PBMCs or T cells enriched from blood (not recorded which). Receptors originate from a man aged 35-49 years in a cohort exposed to, infected with or recovered from COVID-19 (not recorded which). CDR3s include the opening cysteine and the closing phenylalanine or tryptophan. A D gene is named only where the DNA matches it firmly. Expanded clones are given a class, and other clones once, few, many or no size at all.

.	.	TRBV15	TRBJ2-6	TGTGCCACCAGGGGGAGTAAGGCTGGGGCCAACGTCCTGACTTTC	CATRGSKAGANVLTF
TRBD1	.	TRBV19	TRBJ1-5	TGTGCCAGTAGTATCGAGGGACAGGGTAGCAATCAGCCCCAGCATTTT	CASSIEGQGSNQPQHF
.	once	TRBV24-1	TRBJ2-2	TGTGCCACCAGTGATCCCGGTAACACCGGGGAGCTGTTTTTT	CATSDPGNTGELFF
.	.	TRBV19	TRBJ1-5	TGTGCCAGTAGTATTTGGGGGCGCAATCAGCCCCAGCATTTT	CASSIWGRNQPQHF
TRBD2	.	TRBV9	TRBJ2-1	TGTGCCAGCAGCTCGAGGACTAGCGGTTACAATGAGCGGCAGTTCTTC	CASSSRTSGYNERQFF
.	few	TRBV5-1	TRBJ1-2	TGCGCCAGCAGCTTGGGGGACACAGGGAGGGATGGCTACACCTTC	CASSLGDTGRDGYTF
.	.	TRBV7-6	TRBJ1-1	TGTGCCAGCAGCCGGGGTGGGGATATGAACACTGAAGCTTTCTTT	CASSRGGDMNTEAFF
TRBD1	.	TRBV5-5	TRBJ2-7	TGTGCCAGCAGCTATAGACAGGGTGGCTACGAGCAGTACTTC	CASSYRQGGYEQYF
.	.	TRBV2	TRBJ2-7	TGTGCCAGCTTCCGGGATCCCAATATAAGGAGCTCCTACGAGCAGTACTTC	CASFRDPNIRSSYEQYF
TRBD2	.	TRBV11-2	TRBJ2-3	TGTGCCAGCAGCTTAGAAGAGGGAGGGTACACAGATACGCAGTATTTT	CASSLEEGGYTDTQYF
TRBD2	.	TRBV25-1	TRBJ2-3	TGTGCCAGCAGCGGCGGGACTAGCGGGATGTCAGATACGCAGTATTTT	CASSGGTSGMSDTQYF
TRBD2	.	TRBV10-2	TRBJ2-2	TGCGCCAGCAGGGTAGCGGGCGCCGCAGACACCGGGGAGCTGTTTTTT	CASRVAGAADTGELFF
.	once	TRBV2	TRBJ2-6	TGTGCCAGCCTACAGCCGCCGTCGGGGGCCAACGTCCTGACTTTC	CASLQPPSGANVLTF
TRBD2	.	TRBV28	TRBJ2-7	TGTGCCAGCAGTTCACCGGGAGGAAACTCCTACGAGCAGTACTTC	CASSSPGGNSYEQYF
TRBD2	.	TRBV27	TRBJ2-7	TGTGCCAGCAGTTTTAGCGGGAGAGTGTGGGACGAGCAGTACTTC	CASSFSGRVWDEQYF
.	.	TRBV12-2	TRBJ2-3	TGTGCAAGTCGTCTACTTCGAAAAGCGGGAGGAACGGGGGATACGCAGTATTTT	CASRLLRKAGGTGDTQYF
TRBD1	once	TRBV4-1	TRBJ2-3	TGCGCCAGCAGCCTCTACTGGGGGACAGGGAGCACAGATACGCAGTATTTT	CASSLYWGTGSTDTQYF
.	.	TRBV18	TRBJ2-2	TGTGCCAGCTCACCACGCCCCGAGATTCCCGGGGAGCTGTTTTTT	CASSPRPEIPGELFF
TRBD2	.	TRBV29-1	TRBJ2-1	TGCAGCGTTGAAAAGGGGACTAGCGGGAGAGGTGAGCAGTTCTTC	CSVEKGTSGRGEQFF
.	.	TRBV28	TRBJ2-1	TGTGCCAGCACCAAAAAGAGGGATGAGCAGTTCTTC	CASTKKRDEQFF
.	.	TRBV28	TRBJ2-7	TGTGCCAGCAGCCTTACTAGCCCAGGGTCCTACGAGCAGTACTTC	CASSLTSPGSYEQYF
.	.	TRBV19	TRBJ1-5	TGTGCCAGTAGGAGGACAGCGGCGGATCAGCCCCAGCATTTT	CASRRTAADQPQHF
TRBD2	.	TRBV7-2	TRBJ2-2	TGTGCCAGCAGCTTTGCGGGAGGGGGCGGGGAGCTGTTTTTT	CASSFAGGGGELFF
.	.	TRBV21-1	TRBJ2-1	TGTGCCAGCGATACTAGCGGGAGGCCCCCCTTTTACAATGAGCAGTTCTTC	CASDTSGRPPFYNEQFF
.	.	TRBV3-1/TRBV3-2	TRBJ1-5	TGTGCCAGCAGCCAAGACCCGGGAACTCAGCCCCAGCATTTT	CASSQDPGTQPQHF
.	.	TRBV15	TRBJ2-7	TGTGCCACCAGCAGAGTAACAGGTAACAACGAGCAGTACTTC	CATSRVTGNNEQYF
.	few	TRBV2	TRBJ1-3	TGTGCCAGCAAAGGTGTTCAAGGGGGAAGTGGAAACACCATATATTTT	CASKGVQGGSGNTIYF
.	once	TRBV2	TRBJ1-2	TGTGCCAGCAGTGAATGGCAGGGCCGTGGCTACACCTTC	CASSEWQGRGYTF
.	.	TRBV6-1	TRBJ1-2	TGTGCCAGCAGTGAAAGTAGAGGGTTAGATGGCTACACCTTC	CASSESRGLDGYTF
TRBD1	.	TRBV25-1	TRBJ1-6	TGTGCCAGCAGTGAATATAAGGGGACAGGGGTGGGTTCACCCCTCCACTTT	CASSEYKGTGVGSPLHF
.	few	TRBV5-5	TRBJ2-3	TGTGCCAGCAGCTTGACCCGGCTAGCCCCCACAGATACGCAGTATTTT	CASSLTRLAPTDTQYF
TRBD2	.	TRBV15	TRBJ2-7	TGTGCCACCAGCAGGAGACTAGCGGGACCCTACGAGCAGTACTTC	CATSRRLAGPYEQYF
TRBD1	.	TRBV28	TRBJ2-7	TGTGCCAGCCGGACAGGGCAACCTAGGGAGCAGTACTTC	CASRTGQPREQYF
.	.	TRBV2	TRBJ1-1	TGTGCCAGCAGTAGGGAAGGGGGGGGCACTGAAGCTTTCTTT	CASSREGGGTEAFF
TRBD2	once	TRBV19	TRBJ2-3	TGTGCCAGTAGTTCTAGCGGGAGGACAGATACGCAGTATTTT	CASSSSGRTDTQYF
.	.	TRBV30	TRBJ1-5	TGTGCCTGGAGTACGGGGGAGAGCAATCAGCCCCAGCATTTT	CAWSTGESNQPQHF
.	.	TRBV29-1	TRBJ1-5	TGCAGCGTTGGGGAGGGGGATGATCAGCCCCAGCATTTT	CSVGEGDDQPQHF
TRBD1	.	TRBV2	TRBJ2-5	TGTGCCAGCAGTGAAGGGACAGGGGGCTTTGAGACCCAGTACTTC	CASSEGTGGFETQYF
.	.	TRBV29-1	TRBJ2-1	TGCAGCGCCCTCGGACAAACCCATGAGCAGTTCTTC	CSALGQTHEQFF
TRBD2	once	TRBV19	TRBJ2-1	TGTGCCAGTAGGCTAGCGGGGAACAATGAGCAGTTCTTC	CASRLAGNNEQFF
TRBD1	.	TRBV9	TRBJ1-2	TGTGCCAGCAGCGTAGGGGTAGGGGGCGGCTATGGCTACACCTTC	CASSVGVGGGYGYTF
.	few	TRBV24-1	TRBJ2-5	TGTGCCACCAGTACACAGGGAGAGACCCAGTACTTC	CATSTQGETQYF
TRBD2	.	TRBV18	TRBJ2-2	TGTGCCAGCTCACCTTCTCTAGCGGGAGCCCAAACCGGGGAGCTGTTTTTT	CASSPSLAGAQTGELFF
.	.	TRBV5-1	TRBJ2-7	TGCGCCAGCAGCTCAATAGCGGACTACGAGCAGTACTTC	CASSSIADYEQYF
.	.	TRBV6-5	TRBJ2-2	TGTGCCAGCAGCGCGGGGTGGGGGAACACCGGGGAGCTGTTTTTT	CASSAGWGNTGELFF
.	.	TRBV5-1	TRBJ2-7	TGCGCCAGCAGCTGGACAGTCCCCTACGAGCAGTACTTC	CASSWTVPYEQYF
.	.	TRBV5-1	TRBJ1-5	TGCGCCAGCAGCTTAGGGGATCGGCAGCCCCAGCATTTT	CASSLGDRQPQHF
TRBD2	.	TRBV6-1	TRBJ2-7	TGTGCCAGCAGTGCTATGGGGCGGGAGGGATCCTTTTCCTACGAGCAGTACTTC	CASSAMGREGSFSYEQYF
.	.	TRBV13	TRBJ2-6	TGTGCCAGCAGCTTTCGCTCTGGGGCCAACGTCCTGACTTTC	CASSFRSGANVLTF
.	.	TRBV5-1	TRBJ2-7	TGCGCCAGCAGCTTGGATACTAGTTACGAGCAGTACTTC	CASSLDTSYEQYF
TRBD2	.	TRBV15	TRBJ2-1	TGTGCCACCAGCAGAGATAGGGATAGCGGGAGGCCCTCCTACAATGAGCAGTTCTTC	CATSRDRDSGRPSYNEQFF
.	.	TRBV14	TRBJ2-5	TGTGCCAGCAGCCAGCGGGAGACCCAGTACTTC	CASSQRETQYF
.	.	TRBV7-8	TRBJ2-7	TGTGCCAGCAGCTTAGTCCTGGGCATCGGGGTTTCCTACGAGCAGTACTTC	CASSLVLGIGVSYEQYF
.	few	TRBV10-1	TRBJ2-5	TGCGCCAGCAGTGAGGGCGGGAAAGAGACCCAGTACTTC	CASSEGGKETQYF
TRBD1	once	TRBV6-5	TRBJ1-5	TGTGCCAGCAGTTATGGGACAGGGGTTCAGCCCCAGCATTTT	CASSYGTGVQPQHF